This TCR beta chain comes out of a study of T cells in Graves' hyperthyroidism and ophthalmopathy. The germline V gene has CDR1 SGDLS and CDR2 YYNGEE. The CDR3 sequence is 13 residues long. V dropped 4 bases and J dropped 0 bases, with 7 bases sitting between them. RNA transcripts gave rise to amplified TCR beta CDR3 regions. TCR CDR3 regions were first amplified by RT-PCR with HTBI primers. TCRdb fed the multiplex PCR reads into MiXCR, producing one record per CDR3 protein. The table records some 690,000 distinct CDR3 sequences, 17% of them present only once. The clonotype originates from a middle-aged man with Graves' hyperthyroidism. Sample: blood. The chain carries TRBV9 and TRBJ1-1; D is uncertain. CDR3 sequence: CASSQQVNTEAFF. CDR3 DNA sequence: TGTGCCAGCAGCCAACAAGTGAACACTGAAGCTTTCTTT.